This passage covers 29 T cell receptor beta chains from one sample sequenced in a study of T cell responses to AZD1222 COVID-19 vaccine (dated by TCRdb to about 2021). The library was produced with the immunoSEQ multiplex PCR assay. TCRdb retrieved this table from immuneACCESS and kept in-frame rearrangements only. Not all clones are present; in checked studies, unresolved V genes account for under half, and no reason is known for the remainder. The sample profile shows roughly 100,000 clones; 90% of them were found once. The top ten clones comprise approximately 5% of the sample. This sample's time point label indicates: baseline before first vaccination. This specimen consisted of peripheral blood, obtained on day 0 of AZD1222 vaccination. The receptors come from an adult in good health.

The CDR3 loop reads CASSLTASGPSYEQYF. The CDR3 DNA follows: TGTGCCAGCAGCTTAACGGCTAGCGGCCCCTCCTACGAGCAGTACTTC. This chain links TRBV7-3 with TRBJ2-7, with 7 positions matching TRBD2. Germline V gives CDR1 SGHTA, CDR2 FQGTGA. Trimming cost V 0 bases and J 0 bases; bases outside gene matches: 5. The CDR3 loop spans 16 amino acids.

The gene calls are TRBV28 and TRBJ2-3, with D perhaps matching TRBD1 (6 bases). The CDR3 has 14 amino acids. Deletions cut 5 bases from V and 3 bases from J, with 12 bases between. The germline V gene has CDR1 MDHEN and CDR2 SYDVKM. Written as DNA, the CDR3 is TGTGCCAGCAGTCTACCCACAGGGACAGATACGCAGTATTTT. It yields the protein CASSLPTGTDTQYF.

This chain links TRBV7-9 with TRBJ1-1; D gene unclear. CDR3 size: 14 residues. V lost 2 bases, J lost 1 base, and 8 bases lay in between. CDR1 and CDR2 from the germline V gene are SEHNR and FQNEAQ (reference sequence). CDR3 bases: TGTGCCAGCAGCTTATTCTTAGAGAACACTGAAGCTTTCTTT. This translates into CASSLFLENTEAFF.

The chain uses TRBV19 and TRBJ1-5; maybe TRBD1 (5 bases). Germline V lookup: CDR1 LNHDA, CDR2 SQIVND (reference sequence). Trimming took off 9 bases at V and 3 bases at J, with 27 bases between the two ends. The CDR3 sequence is 18 residues long. The chain's CDR3 is CASSPRQTEVHFNQPQHF. Here the CDR3 DNA reads TGTGCCAGCTCGCCGCGACAGACGGAAGTTCACTTCAATCAGCCCCAGCATTTT.

This rearrangement joins TRBV6-5 to TRBJ1-2; 9 bases fit TRBD1. The CDR3 totals 15 residues. J gave up 5 bases and V 6 bases, and 10 bases lay outside the gene matches. Germline V gives CDR1 MNHEY, CDR2 SVGAGI. The CDR3: CASRAGGGQGYGYTF. Here the CDR3 DNA reads TGTGCCAGCAGGGCCGGGGGGGGACAGGGATATGGCTACACCTTC.

The chain uses TRBV19 and TRBJ2-7; 8 bases match TRBD1. The CDR3 length is 15 residues. Trimming at V came to 6 bases and at J to 2 bases, leaving 9 bases not matched to a gene. The germline CDR1 and CDR2 sequences are LNHDA and SQIVND (reference sequence). The CDR3 DNA follows: TGTGCCAGTAGAAGAGGAGGACAGGGCCCCTACGAGCAGTACTTC. Its protein is CASRRGGQGPYEQYF.

The chain links TRBV3-1 (or the pseudogene TRBV3-2) to TRBJ1-1; D not certain. The CDR3 has 11 residues. V was clipped by 5 bases and J by 8 bases, with 9 bases between them. CDR1 and CDR2 (germline): LGHDT, YNNKEL (reference sequence). CDR3 in amino acids: CASSRTGEAFF. The CDR3 nucleotides read TGTGCCAGCAGCAGGACCGGGGAAGCTTTCTTT.

This clone was counted between two and nine times. This chain connects TRBV2 to TRBJ2-1; 11 bases are a match to TRBD2. The length of the CDR3 is 15 residues. From germline, CDR1 is SNHLY and CDR2 FYNNEI. V shed 6 bases and J 8 bases; nucleotides not matched to a gene: 9. CDR3 residues: CASRQTSGSWYEQFF. The CDR3 nucleotides read TGTGCCAGCAGGCAAACTAGCGGGAGTTGGTATGAGCAGTTCTTC.

V is TRBV7-8 and J is TRBJ2-1, with 8 positions matching TRBD2. Looked up from germline, CDR1 is SGHVS and CDR2 is FQNEAQ. V gave up 5 bases and J gave up 9 bases; unmatched junction bases: 21. CDR3 length: 18 residues. The CDR3, as DNA: TGTGCCAGCAGCCCAACCGGACTAGCTGCGGGGGATGGGGGTGAGCAGTTCTTC. This sequence encodes CASSPTGLAAGDGGEQFF.

The chain couples TRBV19 to TRBJ2-1, with D perhaps matching TRBD2 (5 bases). Trimming pared 2 bases from V and 6 bases from J, leaving 11 bases between. Germline CDR1 and CDR2: LNHDA and SQIVND (reference sequence). CDR3 length: 14 amino acids. The CDR3 is CASSIWGVPNEQFF. The DNA for the CDR3 is TGTGCCAGTAGTATATGGGGAGTCCCCAATGAGCAGTTCTTC.

This chain joins TRBV7-3 and TRBJ2-1; 7 bases match TRBD2. CDR1 SGHTA and CDR2 FQGTGA come from the germline V gene. There are 16 residues in the CDR3. Losses at the gene ends were 3 bases for V and 1 base for J; bases not matched to a gene: 6. The DNA for the CDR3 is TGTGCCAGCAGCTTGAGGGCTAGCGGTTCCTACAATGAGCAGTTCTTC. This encodes CASSLRASGSYNEQFF.

The CDR3 nucleotides read TGTGCCAGCAGTTTACTAGTCAGGTCCTACGAGCAGTACTTC. Amino acid sequence: CASSLLVRSYEQYF. The gene calls are TRBV6-2 or TRBV6-3 and TRBJ2-7; weak D call: TRBD2 (5 bases). This CDR3 is built from 14 residues. V shed 4 bases and J shed 1 base, with 11 bases lying between them. CDR1 and CDR2 (germline): MNHEY, SVGEGT.

Here the CDR3 DNA reads TGTGCCAGCAGGGGACAGGAGGACTATGGCTACACCTTC. It is translated as CASRGQEDYGYTF. The J gene is TRBJ1-2, the V gene TRBV6-5, with 8 bases that match TRBD1. The CDR3 contains 13 residues. Per germline, CDR1 MNHEY and CDR2 SVGAGI. The V and J ends lost 6 bases and 3 bases, in that order; junction bases with no gene match: 3.

The chain couples TRBV6-5 to TRBJ1-1; 7 bases are a match to TRBD1. V shed 6 bases, J shed 3 bases, and the junction held 7 bases outside the gene matches. The germline V gene has CDR1 MNHEY and CDR2 SVGAGI. This CDR3 is 14 amino acids long. CDR3 region: CASSLTGRDTEAFF. CDR3 sequence (DNA): TGTGCCAGCAGCTTGACAGGGAGGGACACTGAAGCTTTCTTT.

The rearrangement links TRBV7-3 to TRBJ2-2; D ambiguous. Between the trimmed V and J ends, which lost 0 bases and 1 base, there was a span of 9 bases. This CDR3 region has 16 residues. Germline-derived CDR1 and CDR2 are SGHTA and FQGTGA. CDR3 in amino acids: CASSLTLTRNTGELFF. CDR3 coding DNA: TGTGCCAGCAGCTTAACCCTTACCCGGAACACCGGGGAGCTGTTTTTT.

The gene calls are TRBV7-8 and TRBJ2-6; D is possibly TRBD1 (5 bases). The germline V gene has CDR1 SGHVS and CDR2 FQNEAQ. The CDR3 spans 19 residues. Trimming removed 2 bases at V and 0 bases at J, with 17 bases between. The CDR3 region has the DNA TGTGCCAGCAGCTTAATAGTCACAGGCGTATACTCTGGGGCCAACGTCCTGACTTTC. It encodes CASSLIVTGVYSGANVLTF.

The chain recombines TRBV5-1 with TRBJ1-2, with D tentatively TRBD1 (5 bases). The V end lost 1 base, the J end lost 2 bases, and 9 bases lay between the germline ends. Per the germline V gene, CDR1 is SGHRS and CDR2 is YFSETQ. CDR3 size: 14 residues. The CDR3 here is CASSLPRENYGYTF. In nucleotides, the CDR3 is TGCGCCAGCAGCTTGCCCAGGGAGAACTATGGCTACACCTTC.

The V gene is TRBV6-2 or TRBV6-3, the J gene TRBJ1-2; D is ambiguous. Germline CDR1 is MNHEY and CDR2 is SVGEGT. The CDR3 sequence is 13 residues long. V gave up 0 bases and J gave up 4 bases, with 6 bases separating them. The CDR3 loop reads CASSYSRPYGYTF. CDR3 DNA: TGTGCCAGCAGTTACTCGAGGCCCTATGGCTACACCTTC.

V usage is TRBV5-4 and J usage is TRBJ2-2; TRBD2 aligns across 9 bases. There are 16 residues in the CDR3. The germline V gene encodes CDR1 SGHNT and CDR2 YYREEE (reference sequence). CDR3 protein: CADSSNSGRGTGELFF. CDR3 sequence (DNA): TGTGCAGACTCCTCTAATAGCGGGAGAGGGACCGGGGAGCTGTTTTTT.

This clone appeared once. The rearrangement links TRBV2 to TRBJ1-2; D is undetermined. The germline V gene encodes CDR1 SNHLY and CDR2 FYNNEI. This CDR3 spans 13 amino acids. Trimming took off 7 bases at V and 3 bases at J, with 12 bases between the two ends. DNA of the CDR3: TGTGCCAGCACCCGGATCCCGGACTATGGCTACACCTTC. Protein sequence: CASTRIPDYGYTF.

The chain uses TRBV27 and TRBJ2-2; the match to TRBD2 covers 7 bases. With V trimmed by 7 bases and J by 1 base, 3 bases remained unmatched. CDR1 is MNHEY, CDR2 SMNVEV, per germline (reference sequence). The CDR3 totals 14 residues. The chain's CDR3 is CASTIAGNTGELFF. Written as DNA, the CDR3 is TGTGCCAGCACCATAGCGGGGAACACCGGGGAGCTGTTTTTT.

J is TRBJ2-7 and V is TRBV27, with a possible D match to TRBD2 (5 bases). Germline V gene lookup returns CDR1 MNHEY and CDR2 SMNVEV (reference sequence). V was shortened by 3 bases and J by 4 bases, with 13 bases between the two germline ends. The CDR3 runs to 14 residues. The CDR3 DNA is TGTGCCAGCAGTTTCCACGGGTCGGGGTACGAGCAGTACTTC. This sequence encodes CASSFHGSGYEQYF.

The chain uses TRBV28 and TRBJ2-3; 9 bases agree with TRBD2. With V trimmed by 7 bases and J by 1 base, 9 bases remained unmatched. The CDR3 has 16 residues. CDR1 is MDHEN, CDR2 SYDVKM, per germline. The CDR3 loop reads CASTKTSGFGTDTQYF. CDR3 in DNA: TGTGCCAGCACTAAGACTAGCGGATTTGGCACAGATACGCAGTATTTT. The full variable domain, in which reference TRBV28 and TRBJ2-3 provide the parts outside the CDR3, is DVKVTQSSRYLVKRTGEKVFLECVQDMDHENMFWYRQDPGLGLRLIYFSYDVKMKEKGDIPEGYSVSREKKERFSLILESASTNQTSMYLCASTKTSGFGTDTQYFGPGTRLTVL.

The V gene is TRBV12-5, the J gene TRBJ2-2; D remains ambiguous. Trimming took 4 bases from V and 1 from J, leaving 16 bases between them. The CDR3 has 17 amino acids. Germline V gene data show CDR1 as LGHNT and CDR2 as FRNRAP. CDR3 in DNA: TGTGCTAGTGGTTCGCTTCCAGGCAGGTTGAACACCGGGGAGCTGTTTTTT. This gives the protein CASGSLPGRLNTGELFF.

The chain recombines TRBV27 with TRBJ1-4; 7 bases map to TRBD1. V was clipped by 0 bases and J by 9 bases; unmatched bases: 7. The CDR3 runs to 15 residues. The germline V gene has CDR1 MNHEY and CDR2 SMNVEV (reference sequence). Here the CDR3 DNA reads TGTGCCAGCAGTTTATCATCCGGGACAGAAAAAAAACTGTTTTTT. Translation: CASSLSSGTEKKLFF.

The genes are TRBV24-1 and TRBJ2-5; D may correspond to TRBD1 or TRBD2 (6 bases each). Per germline, CDR1 KGHDR and CDR2 SFDVKD. The length of the CDR3 is 16 residues. Trimming removed 2 bases at V and 2 bases at J, with 14 bases between. The CDR3 nucleotides read TGTGCCACCAGTGATTACCGGGGGCGTGGACAAGAGACCCAGTACTTC. Protein: CATSDYRGRGQETQYF.

This chain connects TRBV29-1 to TRBJ1-1; D is undetermined. Germline assignment: CDR1 SQVTM and CDR2 ANQGSEA. The CDR3 consists of 12 residues. V shed 7 bases and J shed 3 bases, with 12 bases lying between them. Here the CDR3 reads CSAYKVDTEAFF. In DNA, the CDR3 is TGCAGCGCCTACAAGGTAGACACTGAAGCTTTCTTT.

The gene calls are TRBV14 and TRBJ2-3; D possibly matches TRBD1 or TRBD2 (6 bases each). Between the trimmed V and J ends, which lost 3 bases and 9 bases, there was a span of 13 bases. The CDR3 loop spans 13 amino acids. Germline-derived CDR1 and CDR2 are SGHDN and FVKESK. CDR3 amino acids: CASSHSLGGTQYF. As DNA, the CDR3 is TGTGCCAGCAGCCATTCCCTAGGGGGGACGCAGTATTTT.

In DNA form, the CDR3 reads TGTGCCAGCAGAGGACTAGCTGGTGGGGGAAACATTCAGTACTTC. The encoded protein is CASRGLAGGGNIQYF. V gene TRBV6-5 combines with J gene TRBJ2-4; 8 bases fit TRBD2. The germline V gene has CDR1 MNHEY and CDR2 SVGAGI. Losses at the gene ends were 6 bases for V and 6 bases for J; bases not matched to a gene: 10. This CDR3 contains 15 residues.